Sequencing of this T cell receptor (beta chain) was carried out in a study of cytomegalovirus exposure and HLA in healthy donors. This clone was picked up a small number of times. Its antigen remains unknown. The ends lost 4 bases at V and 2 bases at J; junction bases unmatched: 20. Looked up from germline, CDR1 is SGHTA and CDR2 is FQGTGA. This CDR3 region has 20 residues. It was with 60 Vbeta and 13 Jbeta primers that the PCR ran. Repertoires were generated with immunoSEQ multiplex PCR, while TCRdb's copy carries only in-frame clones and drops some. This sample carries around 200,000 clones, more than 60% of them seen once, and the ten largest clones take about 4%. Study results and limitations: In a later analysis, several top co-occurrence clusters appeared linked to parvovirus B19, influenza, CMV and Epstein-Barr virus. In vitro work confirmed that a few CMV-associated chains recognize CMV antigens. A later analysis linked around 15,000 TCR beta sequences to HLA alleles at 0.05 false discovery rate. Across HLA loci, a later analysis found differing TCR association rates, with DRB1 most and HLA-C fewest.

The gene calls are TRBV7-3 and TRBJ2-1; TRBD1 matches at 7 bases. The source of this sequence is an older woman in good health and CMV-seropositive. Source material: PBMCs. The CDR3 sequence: CASSSSSFRDRSTPYNEQFF. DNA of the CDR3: TGTGCCAGCAGCTCATCGTCTTTCCGGGACAGAAGTACACCCTACAATGAGCAGTTCTTC.